These 25 T cell receptor beta chains came from one sample sequenced in a study of T-cell memory formation after mild COVID-19. MiXCR, run by TCRdb on the 5' RACE reads, gives a single entry per CDR3 protein. This table has over 6,500 distinct CDR3 sequences, under 40% appearing once. The sequenced sample was PBMCs or a T cell subset sorted from them (not recorded which). The receptors were gathered from an adult woman who had mild COVID-19 (a few samples of this study predate the infection). Cell type and time point are not known.

The sample holds many counts of this clonotype. The chain carries TRBV24-1 and TRBJ1-1; 7 bases map to TRBD1. The CDR3 sequence is 14 residues long. The V gene end was trimmed by 7 bases and the J gene end by 4 bases; junction bases not matched to a gene: 8. The V gene's germline CDR1 is KGHDR and CDR2 SFDVKD. The CDR3 spells CATRGGGPGTEAFF. The CDR3 nucleotides are TGTGCCACCAGAGGGGGCGGGCCGGGCACTGAAGCTTTCTTT.

By proportion, this clonotype is medium-sized (0.01 to 0.1%). The chain has TRBV4-1 and TRBJ2-7; 15 bases are a match to TRBD2. There are 18 residues in the CDR3. The germline CDR1 and CDR2 sequences are MGHRA and YSYEKL. V shed 2 bases and J 0 bases; nucleotides not matched to a gene: 5. The CDR3 is CASSQWTSGGDLSYEQYF. In DNA, the CDR3 is TGCGCCAGCAGCCAATGGACTAGCGGGGGGGATCTCTCCTACGAGCAGTACTTC.

This clonotype was detected many times. This chain connects TRBV30 to TRBJ2-5; D gene unclear. CDR3 length: 14 amino acids. Trimming removed 5 bases at V and 4 bases at J, with 17 bases between. CDR1 and CDR2 from the germline V gene are GTSNPN and SVGIG (reference sequence). CDR3 coding DNA: TGTGCCTGGTCGCTGACCGTAATGGGAGAGACCCAGTACTTC. It yields the protein CAWSLTVMGETQYF.

Sample share makes this clonotype medium-sized. The chain links TRBV4-1 to TRBJ2-1, with 15 bases aligning to TRBD2. There are 18 residues in the CDR3. Germline V gene sequence: CDR1 MGHRA, CDR2 YSYEKL. Germline trimming cut 4 bases from V and 8 bases from J; bases unmatched to any gene: 12. CDR3 in DNA: TGCGCCAGCAGCCGAACCGGACTAGCGGGGGGGCCGTTGGATGAGCAGTTCTTC. This gives the protein CASSRTGLAGGPLDEQFF.

This clonotype was recorded only once. The chain has TRBV29-1 and TRBJ2-5; the D gene is possibly TRBD2 (7 bases). Germline assignment: CDR1 SQVTM and CDR2 ANQGSEA. The CDR3 loop spans 13 amino acids. V was trimmed by 7 bases and J by 5 bases, leaving 17 bases between them. Written as DNA, the CDR3 is TGCAGCGCAGGACGGGGGGCGCAGGAGACCCAGTACTTC. Its protein is CSAGRGAQETQYF. Looking up the rest from reference TRBV29-1 and TRBJ2-5 gives the full variable domain: SAVISQKPSRDICQRGTSLTIQCQVDSQVTMMFWYRQQPGQSLTLIATANQGSEATYESGFVIDKFPISRPNLTFSTLTVSNMSPEDSSIYLCSAGRGAQETQYFGPGTRLLVL.

The chain employs TRBV6-6 and TRBJ1-6, with 10 bases lining up with TRBD1. V trimming: 7 bases; J trimming: 9 bases; junction bases outside the gene matches: 6. From germline, CDR1 is MNHNY and CDR2 SVGAGI (reference sequence). The CDR3 contains 14 residues. The CDR3: CASTLTGGSSPLHF. CDR3 nucleotide sequence: TGTGCCAGCACCCTGACAGGGGGCAGTTCACCCCTCCACTTT.

This clonotype was observed at least ten times. The chain joins TRBV14 to TRBJ2-1; D call uncertain. Germline CDR1 is SGHDN and CDR2 is FVKESK. Trimming stripped 2 bases from V and 9 bases from J, with 23 bases between. The CDR3 is 17 amino acids. Written as DNA, the CDR3 is TGTGCCAGCAGCCAAACCCCCGTACCGCCGAGATACGGTGAGCAGTTCTTC. Encoded protein: CASSQTPVPPRYGEQFF.

This clonotype was recorded many times. The V and J genes are TRBV6-2 or TRBV6-3 and TRBJ2-1; 8 bases agree with TRBD2. V was pared by 7 bases and J by 3 bases, with 8 bases of the junction left unmatched. The CDR3 loop spans 15 amino acids. The V gene's germline CDR1 is MNHEY and CDR2 SVGEGT. The CDR3 here is CASTPAGVVYNEQFF. CDR3 nucleotide sequence: TGTGCCAGCACCCCAGCGGGAGTGGTCTACAATGAGCAGTTCTTC.

This clonotype came up many times. The chain uses TRBV2 and TRBJ2-7; 9 bases agree with TRBD1. The CDR3 is 15 amino acids. V was clipped by 2 bases and J by 6 bases; unmatched bases: 8. Per the germline V gene, CDR1 is SNHLY and CDR2 is FYNNEI. CDR3 in amino acids: CASSEFSWDRVEQYF. The CDR3 bases are TGTGCCAGCAGTGAATTTTCTTGGGACAGGGTCGAGCAGTACTTC. Full variable domain (rest looked up from reference TRBV2 and TRBJ2-7): EPEVTQTPSHQVTQMGQEVILRCVPISNHLYFYWYRQILGQKVEFLVSFYNNEISEKSEIFDDQFSVERPDGSNFTLKIRSTKLEDSAMYFCASSEFSWDRVEQYFGPGTRLTVT.

This chain connects TRBV7-6 to TRBJ2-1; 12 bases fit TRBD1. Unmatched junction bases numbered 8, after V lost 4 bases and J lost 4 bases. The CDR3 totals 17 residues. CDR1 SGHVS and CDR2 FNYEAQ come from the germline V gene. As DNA, the CDR3 is TGTGCCAGCAGCTCCCCCCGGGACAGGGGGCTTTACAATGAGCAGTTCTTC. It specifies CASSSPRDRGLYNEQFF.

This clonotype appeared many times. This sequence joins TRBV19 and TRBJ1-2, with D tentatively TRBD1 (5 bases). The CDR3 loop spans 12 amino acids. From germline, CDR1 is LNHDA and CDR2 SQIVND (reference sequence). The V gene lost 4 bases and the J gene lost 10 bases, with 13 bases spanning the gap. In DNA, the CDR3 is TGTGCCAGTAGTAAAGGGGCCCCTGACTACACCTTC. Translation gives CASSKGAPDYTF.

The table lists this clonotype with many counts. As DNA, the CDR3 is TGCGCCAGCAGCCAAGATGCGATGCCCGTGGGCAGGGGTAACTATGGCTACACCTTC. Its translation: CASSQDAMPVGRGNYGYTF. The gene calls are TRBV4-1 and TRBJ1-2, with D perhaps matching TRBD1 (6 bases). The germline V gene encodes CDR1 MGHRA and CDR2 YSYEKL. Trimming left V 0 bases short and J 1 base short, with 21 bases between. The CDR3 has 19 residues.

This chain uses TRBV20-1 with TRBJ2-7; D gene uncertain. The germline V gene has CDR1 DFQATT and CDR2 SNEGSKA (reference sequence). Trimming stripped 3 bases from V and 0 bases from J, with 9 bases between. This CDR3 is 13 amino acids long. The CDR3 here is CSASSTHSYEQYF. The CDR3, as DNA: TGCAGTGCTAGCTCCACCCACTCCTACGAGCAGTACTTC.

This clonotype was observed at least ten times. The chain has TRBV15 and TRBJ2-7, with D possibly matching TRBD1 (5 bases). Germline V gene data show CDR1 as LNHNV and CDR2 as YYDKDF (reference sequence). Deletions cut 1 base from V and 0 bases from J, with 16 bases between. This CDR3 region has 17 residues. CDR3 loop: CATSRGVGAFSSYEQYF. CDR3 bases: TGTGCCACCAGCAGAGGGGTAGGGGCTTTCAGCTCCTACGAGCAGTACTTC. Filled out from reference TRBV15 and TRBJ2-7, the complete variable domain reads DAMVIQNPRYQVTQFGKPVTLSCSQTLNHNVMYWYQQKSSQAPKLLFHYYDKDFNNEADTPDNFQSRRPNTSFCFLDIRSPGLGDTAMYLCATSRGVGAFSSYEQYFGPGTRLTVT.

This chain joins TRBV2 and TRBJ2-7, with D hard to call. V was trimmed by 8 bases and J by 3 bases, leaving 8 bases between them. Germline loops: CDR1 SNHLY, CDR2 FYNNEI. The CDR3 has 11 residues. Here the CDR3 DNA reads TGTGCCAGCCAAGAAGTCTACGAGCAGTACTTC. Amino acids: CASQEVYEQYF.

This clonotype ranks as medium-sized. The rearrangement links TRBV12-3 or TRBV12-4 to TRBJ2-7; 11 bases are shared with TRBD2. The trim removed 5 bases at V and 5 bases at J, leaving 11 bases unmatched. The CDR3 sequence is 16 residues long. The CDR3 is CASSTTRLAGTDEQYF. Here the CDR3 DNA reads TGTGCCAGCAGTACTACCCGACTAGCGGGAACTGACGAGCAGTACTTC.

This clonotype appeared many times. V usage is TRBV4-1 and J usage is TRBJ2-2, with D perhaps TRBD2 (5 bases). The CDR3 runs 15 residues. With 5 bases removed from V and 5 bases from J, the gap between germline ends came to 15 bases. CDR1 and CDR2 (germline): MGHRA, YSYEKL. The CDR3 sequence: CASSYSVVATGELFF. The CDR3 coding sequence is TGCGCCAGCAGCTACTCTGTCGTAGCGACCGGGGAGCTGTTTTTT.

This clonotype has more than one count but fewer than ten. The genes are TRBV5-5 and TRBJ2-1; tentative D call: TRBD2 (5 bases). The CDR3 is 14 residues long. V was shortened by 6 bases and J by 8 bases, with 18 bases between the two germline ends. CDR1 and CDR2 from the germline V gene are SGHKS and YYEKEE (reference sequence). The CDR3 loop reads CASNLAWGSHEQFF. The CDR3 DNA sequence: TGTGCCAGCAACCTAGCTTGGGGATCTCATGAGCAGTTCTTC.

In this sample, this clonotype turned up many times. This chain links TRBV5-5 with TRBJ2-3; possibly TRBD1 or TRBD2 for D (5 bases each). Germline lookup yields CDR1 SGHKS and CDR2 YYEKEE (reference sequence). V dropped 4 bases and J dropped 14 bases, with 35 bases sitting between them. CDR3 length equals 18 residues. The DNA for the CDR3 is TGTGCCAGCAGCCTAGGGACGTCCGACGGTTTCGTGAGTACTTTAGGGTATTTT. Protein: CASSLGTSDGFVSTLGYF.

This clonotype has at least ten counts. V and J are TRBV10-3 and TRBJ2-3; 15 nucleotides match TRBD2. This CDR3 is 18 amino acids long. The J segment lost 0 bases and the V segment lost 8 bases, leaving 9 bases of the junction unmatched. Germline CDR1 reads ENHRY; CDR2 reads SYGVKD. The CDR3 reads CAIGTSGGTAPSTDTQYF. The CDR3 bases are TGTGCCATCGGGACTAGCGGGGGGACCGCTCCTAGCACAGATACGCAGTATTTT.

The V call is TRBV4-2, the J call TRBJ1-1, with D tentatively TRBD1 (5 bases). Trimming removed 4 bases at V and 5 bases at J, with 8 bases between. Germline CDR1 and CDR2: LGHNA and YNFKEQ. The CDR3 totals 12 residues. In DNA form, the CDR3 reads TGTGCCAGCAGCCCGTGGGGGACTGAAGCTTTCTTT. Its translation is CASSPWGTEAFF.

Relative to its sample, this clonotype is medium-sized. The chain has TRBV4-2 and TRBJ2-1, with D tentatively TRBD2 (5 bases). CDR1 and CDR2 (germline): LGHNA, YNFKEQ. CDR3 length: 15 residues. V was clipped by 2 bases and J by 9 bases, with 17 bases between them. DNA of the CDR3: TGTGCCAGCAGCCAATCGGCGGAGGAGGTTCTTGAGCAGTTCTTC. It translates to CASSQSAEEVLEQFF.

The table lists this clonotype with many counts. V and J are TRBV7-9 and TRBJ2-1; 8 positions match TRBD2. With 5 bases clipped from V and 0 bases from J, the junction kept 15 bases outside the gene matches. The germline V gene has CDR1 SEHNR and CDR2 FQNEAQ (reference sequence). The CDR3 is 19 residues long. The CDR3 nucleotides are TGTGCCAGCAGCGCCCGGGGGGGCGGCGCGTCAAGCTCCTACAATGAGCAGTTCTTC. Translation gives CASSARGGGASSSYNEQFF. Using reference TRBV7-9 and TRBJ2-1 for the parts outside the CDR3, the full variable domain is DTGVSQNPRHKITKRGQNVTFRCDPISEHNRLYWYRQTLGQGPEFLTYFQNEAQLEKSRLLSDRFSAERPKGSFSTLEIQRTEQGDSAMYLCASSARGGGASSSYNEQFFGPGTRLTVL.

This clonotype showed up many times. This chain joins TRBV18 and TRBJ2-6; no reliable D call. Trimming took off 5 bases at V and 2 bases at J, with 7 bases between the two ends. The CDR3 consists of 14 residues. The germline CDR1 and CDR2 sequences are KGHSH and LQKENI. CDR3 sequence: CASSLVPGANVLTF. The CDR3 DNA sequence: TGTGCCAGCTCATTGGTCCCTGGGGCCAACGTCCTGACTTTC.

The table lists this clonotype with many counts. The chain links TRBV18 to TRBJ1-4; 9 bases map to TRBD1. Trimming cost V 3 bases and J 7 bases; bases outside gene matches: 3. This CDR3 is 14 amino acids long. The germline gives CDR1 KGHSH, CDR2 LQKENI. CDR3 DNA: TGTGCCAGCTCACCGAACAGGGGGCCTGAAAAACTGTTTTTT. Translated: CASSPNRGPEKLFF.